A single TCR beta chain is shown here with its context. Its antigen is not known. The CDR3 loop spans 11 amino acids. V shed 8 bases and J shed 2 bases, with 8 bases lying between them. Germline lookup yields CDR1 SQVTM and CDR2 ANQGSEA. The data are from a study of CD8+ T cells in alopecia areata. Overall study: Tofacitinib was given for 6 to 18 months, then stopped for 6 months.

Findings of the study overall: Especially in alopecia totalis/universalis, lesional scalp showed greater clonality than normal scalp did. Expanded CD8+ clones among the top 100, and scalp clonality, were significantly decreased by tofacitinib.

Investigators isolated RNA and reverse transcribed it into cDNA to act as the sequencing template. Profiling relied on immunoSEQ multiplex PCR, and the TCRdb table lists in-frame clones only, not all of them. This sample has 150,000 to 200,000 clones; roughly 60% occur once, and the top ten carry about 0.94%. Sample treatment: oral pan-JAK inhibitor, 5-10 mg twice daily. Isolation of CD4+ and CD8+ T cells from PBMCs was achieved by sorting. This receptor was taken from a human donor with alopecia areata. The sequences come from CD4+ T cells sorted from blood, collected at week 24, from a patient treated with tofacitinib. The rearrangement uses TRBV29-1 and TRBJ2-3; possible D gene TRBD1, 5 bases. The CDR3 coding sequence is TGCAGCCAGGGTACCACAGATACGCAGTATTTT. Translated, it gives CSQGTTDTQYF.